The 27 T cell receptor beta chains below come from one sample, sequenced in a study of T cell responses to AZD1222 COVID-19 vaccine. The repertoire was sequenced with immunoSEQ multiplex PCR; TCRdb's copy has only in-frame clones and lacks some. The table shows about 110,000 clones, with roughly 85% occurring only once. The sequencing used peripheral blood, collected 28 days after the second AZD1222 dose. The receptors were sampled from an adult who received the AZD1222 COVID-19 vaccine.

This clone came up once. This rearrangement joins TRBV7-2 to TRBJ2-2, with 8 bases matching TRBD2. The CDR3 totals 16 residues. CDR1 and CDR2 from the germline V gene are SGHTA and FQGNSA. With 1 base clipped from V and 4 bases from J, the junction kept 5 bases outside the gene matches. The CDR3 protein is CASSLGTTSGTGELFF. The DNA for the CDR3 is TGTGCCAGCAGCTTAGGAACAACTAGCGGCACCGGGGAGCTGTTTTTT.

The V call is TRBV3-1 (or the pseudogene TRBV3-2), the J call TRBJ2-5, with no clear D. Germline V CDR1 and CDR2: LGHDT, YNNKEL (reference sequence). Trimming left V 1 base short and J 1 base short, with 10 bases between. The CDR3 spans 15 residues. Here the CDR3 reads CASSQVRTGQETQYF. As DNA, the CDR3 is TGTGCCAGCAGCCAAGTTAGGACGGGCCAAGAGACCCAGTACTTC.

The rearrangement joins TRBV6-2 or TRBV6-3 to TRBJ1-5; 7 bases align to TRBD1. The CDR3 has 18 amino acids. Losses at the gene ends were 1 base for V and 6 bases for J; bases not matched to a gene: 15. The germline V gene encodes CDR1 MNHEY and CDR2 SVGEGT. The CDR3, as DNA: TGTGCCAGCAGTTACTTGACCGGGACAGAAATTTCTGCTCAGCCCCAGCATTTT. Translated, it gives CASSYLTGTEISAQPQHF.

The genes are TRBV27 and TRBJ1-2, with D possibly TRBD1 on 5 matching bases. The germline V and J ends were trimmed by 1 base and 4 bases, with 10 bases remaining between them. Germline lookup yields CDR1 MNHEY and CDR2 SMNVEV (reference sequence). The CDR3 spans 14 residues. DNA of the CDR3: TGTGCCAGCAGTTTATATGGGGGGTTCTATGGCTACACCTTC. It specifies CASSLYGGFYGYTF.

This sequence joins TRBV23-1 and TRBJ1-5, with D tentatively TRBD1 (6 bases). TRBV23-1 is an open reading frame whose function is uncertain. The CDR3 length is 18 residues. V was clipped by 5 bases and J by 3 bases, with 23 bases between them. The CDR3 protein is CASSEGGKGRRNNQPQHF. CDR3 nucleotide sequence: TGCGCCAGCAGTGAGGGGGGGAAGGGACGACGGAACAATCAGCCCCAGCATTTT.

This clone was seen just once. The chain is built from TRBV7-3 and TRBJ2-2; D possibly matches TRBD1 or TRBD2 (5 bases each). Germline V CDR1 and CDR2: SGHTA, FQGTGA. CDR3 length: 16 residues. V was shortened by 1 base and J by 0 bases, with 9 bases between the two germline ends. CDR3 region: CASSLNGATNTGELFF. In DNA form, the CDR3 reads TGTGCCAGCAGCTTAAACGGGGCCACGAACACCGGGGAGCTGTTTTTT.

This clone turned up a few times. The genes are TRBV6-6 and TRBJ1-5; D perhaps matches TRBD1 (5 bases). Germline V gene sequence: CDR1 MNHNY, CDR2 SVGAGI (reference sequence). Trimming stripped 2 bases from V and 4 bases from J, with 12 bases between. The CDR3 runs to 15 residues. Here the CDR3 DNA reads TGTGCCAGCAGTTACCCCGGGGAGGGGAATCAGCCCCAGCATTTT. Translation gives CASSYPGEGNQPQHF.

V gene TRBV27 combines with J gene TRBJ2-3; D call uncertain. The germline CDR1 and CDR2 sequences are MNHEY and SMNVEV (reference sequence). Between the trimmed V and J ends, which lost 0 bases and 1 base, there was a span of 8 bases. The CDR3 runs to 15 residues. CDR3 residues: CASSLSIDGTDTQYF. CDR3 nucleotide sequence: TGTGCCAGCAGTTTATCGATAGATGGCACAGATACGCAGTATTTT.

The chain recombines TRBV28 with TRBJ1-4; D is ambiguous. Between the trimmed V and J ends, which lost 6 bases and 8 bases, there was a span of 16 bases. Germline V CDR1 and CDR2: MDHEN, SYDVKM. The length of the CDR3 is 14 residues. CDR3 DNA sequence: TGTGCCAGCAGACTGGTCGGAGCCTTCGAAAAACTGTTTTTT. It yields the protein CASRLVGAFEKLFF.

This clone was seen just once. The chain combines TRBV5-4 with TRBJ2-4; D may be TRBD2 (6 bases). CDR1 and CDR2 from the germline V gene are SGHNT and YYREEE (reference sequence). Between the trimmed V and J ends, which lost 0 bases and 9 bases, there was a span of 13 bases. The CDR3 length is 14 residues. CDR3 protein: CASSLGIVEGIQYF. CDR3 sequence (DNA): TGTGCCAGCAGCTTGGGGATCGTGGAGGGCATTCAGTACTTC.

V usage is TRBV3-1 (or the pseudogene TRBV3-2) and J usage is TRBJ2-4; D gene unclear. This CDR3 has 15 amino acids. Germline V gene sequence: CDR1 LGHDT, CDR2 YNNKEL (reference sequence). The V and J ends lost 0 bases and 1 base respectively, with 7 bases between them. CDR3 nucleotide sequence: TGTGCCAGCAGCCAAGACCGGATCGCCAAAAACATTCAGTACTTC. Translated, it gives CASSQDRIAKNIQYF.

The chain carries TRBV20-1 and TRBJ2-7; D perhaps matches TRBD1 (6 bases). This CDR3 comprises 12 residues. V dropped 3 bases and J dropped 5 bases, with 11 bases sitting between them. CDR1 DFQATT and CDR2 SNEGSKA come from the germline V gene (reference sequence). As DNA, the CDR3 is TGCAGTGCTAGTACAGGGCCAGACGAGCAGTACTTC. It translates to CSASTGPDEQYF.

The chain carries TRBV27 and TRBJ1-1; 8 nucleotides match TRBD1. The CDR3 runs to 14 residues. Germline lookup yields CDR1 MNHEY and CDR2 SMNVEV (reference sequence). V shed 5 bases, J shed 4 bases, and the junction held 6 bases outside the gene matches. This CDR3 is CASSLGQGGTEAFF. As DNA, the CDR3 is TGTGCCAGCAGTCTTGGACAGGGAGGCACTGAAGCTTTCTTT.

V usage is TRBV7-8 and J usage is TRBJ2-7; 7 bases map to TRBD2. V gave up 3 bases and J gave up 6 bases; unmatched junction bases: 5. In germline, CDR1 is SGHVS, CDR2 FQNEAQ. The CDR3 has 13 residues. CDR3 residues: CASSFRSGTEQYF. CDR3 DNA sequence: TGTGCCAGCAGCTTTAGGAGCGGGACCGAGCAGTACTTC.

The rearrangement joins TRBV27 to TRBJ1-5, with TRBD1 matching over 7 bases. In germline, CDR1 is MNHEY, CDR2 SMNVEV (reference sequence). CDR3 length: 16 amino acids. V lost 7 bases to trimming and J lost 4 bases; unmatched junction nucleotides: 13. CDR3 nucleotides: TGTGCCAGCAAATGGAGTGGACAGGTTCTTAATCAGCCCCAGCATTTT. Amino acids: CASKWSGQVLNQPQHF.

This rearrangement joins TRBV13 to TRBJ1-2; 10 positions agree with TRBD1. The CDR3 covers 13 residues. J lost 10 bases, V lost 4 bases, and 6 bases had no gene match. Germline values: CDR1 PRHDT, CDR2 FYEKMQ (reference sequence). The CDR3 DNA reads as TGTGCCAGCAGCTACGGGACAGGGGATATCTACACCTTC. Its protein product is CASSYGTGDIYTF.

The chain employs TRBV10-1 and TRBJ2-7; weak D call: TRBD2 (5 bases). Trimming cost V 7 bases and J 2 bases, with 15 bases left between them. Germline V lookup: CDR1 WNHNN, CDR2 SYGVQD (reference sequence). This CDR3 has 14 amino acids. In DNA form, the CDR3 reads TGCGCCAGCATTCGTTATTCACTAGCCTACGAGCAGTACTTC. It encodes CASIRYSLAYEQYF.

In DNA form, the CDR3 reads TGTGCCAGCAGCCCCCTGGGGTCAGGTCTAGGGACCCAGTACTTC. It encodes CASSPLGSGLGTQYF. This chain joins TRBV11-2 and TRBJ2-5; D is undetermined. The CDR3 has 15 residues. The germline gives CDR1 SGHAT, CDR2 FQNNGV. Between the trimmed V and J ends, which lost 5 bases and 7 bases, there was a span of 20 bases.

This clone was counted a single time. CDR3 amino acids: CASSYGGTGGQPQHF. CDR3 in DNA: TGTGCCAGCAGTTACGGTGGGACAGGGGGTCAGCCCCAGCATTTT. The chain is built from TRBV6-2 or TRBV6-3 and TRBJ1-5; 11 bases are shared with TRBD1. The CDR3 is 15 amino acids. Germline CDR1 MNHEY, CDR2 SVGEGT. The trim removed 2 bases at V and 6 bases at J, leaving 3 bases unmatched.

The rearrangement uses TRBV28 and TRBJ2-3; D possibly corresponds to TRBD1 (6 bases). The CDR3 length is 14 residues. V lost 7 bases, J lost 2 bases, and 13 bases lay in between. From germline, CDR1 is MDHEN and CDR2 SYDVKM. CDR3 bases: TGTGCCAGCACGACAGGCGGTTTCACAGATACGCAGTATTTT. Protein: CASTTGGFTDTQYF.

In regard to this clone: At the DNA level, this CDR3 is encoded by other sequences in the same sample as well. This chain links TRBV18 with TRBJ1-1; TRBD1 matches at 7 bases. This CDR3 has 13 residues. J lost 5 bases, V lost 3 bases, and 3 bases had no gene match. The germline V gene has CDR1 KGHSH and CDR2 LQKENI. The CDR3 is CASSPQGGTEAFF. In DNA form, the CDR3 reads TGTGCCAGCTCACCCCAGGGGGGGACTGAAGCTTTCTTT.

The V call is TRBV6-4, the J call TRBJ1-2, with 9 positions matching TRBD1. Trimming at V came to 0 bases and at J to 4 bases, leaving 3 bases not matched to a gene. CDR1 MRHNA and CDR2 SNTAGT come from the germline V gene. The CDR3 is 15 amino acids. This CDR3 reads CASSDSTGGPYGYTF. The CDR3 nucleotides are TGTGCCAGCAGTGACTCGACAGGGGGGCCCTATGGCTACACCTTC.

This chain connects TRBV6-5 to TRBJ2-1; 8 bases line up with TRBD2. The CDR3 contains 15 residues. V was clipped by 3 bases and J by 3 bases; unmatched bases: 4. CDR1 and CDR2 from the germline V gene are MNHEY and SVGAGI. In nucleotides, the CDR3 is TGTGCCAGCAGTTATCCCGGGACTAGCTACAATGAGCAGTTCTTC. This encodes CASSYPGTSYNEQFF.

This clone was seen repeatedly, ten times or more. V is TRBV7-9 and J is TRBJ1-6, with a possible D match to TRBD1 (6 bases). Germline V lookup: CDR1 SEHNR, CDR2 FQNEAQ (reference sequence). This CDR3 spans 16 amino acids. Trimming left V 8 bases short and J 7 bases short, with 21 bases between. DNA of the CDR3: TGTGCCAGCTGCAACCAAGGGGACATCGGAAATTCACCCCTCCACTTT. It yields the protein CASCNQGDIGNSPLHF.

The genes are TRBV28 and TRBJ2-7, with 13 bases lining up with TRBD2. This CDR3 has 14 residues. V was pared by 4 bases and J by 6 bases, with 3 bases of the junction left unmatched. Germline lookup yields CDR1 MDHEN and CDR2 SYDVKM. The CDR3 bases are TGTGCCAGCAGTTCGCGGACTAGCGGGAGCGAGCAGTACTTC. Translated, it gives CASSSRTSGSEQYF.

This chain links TRBV28 with TRBJ1-2; D is undetermined. Deletions cut 3 bases from V and 4 bases from J, with 12 bases between. Germline values: CDR1 MDHEN, CDR2 SYDVKM. The CDR3 is 14 residues long. The CDR3 bases are TGTGCCAGCAGTTTCCCGCAGCCTGTCTATGGCTACACCTTC. It encodes CASSFPQPVYGYTF.

This clone occurred once. The chain is built from TRBV2 and TRBJ2-3, with D perhaps matching TRBD1 (5 bases). The CDR3 sequence is 13 residues long. Deletions cut 7 bases from V and 0 bases from J, with 8 bases between. In germline, CDR1 is SNHLY, CDR2 FYNNEI. Here the CDR3 DNA reads TGTGCCAGCACAGGGTCCAGCACAGATACGCAGTATTTT. Translating it yields CASTGSSTDTQYF.